The TCR beta chain described here comes from a study of post-analysis software for immune sequencing data. As for the study in general: Relapsing-remitting, secondary progressive and progressive-relapsing forms made up the multiple sclerosis disease courses. Findings and limits, study-wide: Samples from a shared batch, those prepared together, strongly co-clustered by F measure. Controls had lower frequencies than patients of about 5 TRBV segments, which included TRBV5-6, TRBV5-1 and TRBV20-1.

Tagging with unique molecular identifiers was a feature of the TCR beta cDNA libraries. Via MiXCR, TCRdb re-called the PCR reads, giving one row per CDR3 protein. The data show approximately 440,000 distinct CDR3 sequences, roughly 45% seen once. Trimming cost V 2 bases and J 5 bases, with 13 bases left between them. This CDR3 spans 14 amino acids. Comments on this clonotype: Its antigen remains unidentified.

The chain couples TRBV12-3 or TRBV12-4 to TRBJ2-7; D is tentatively TRBD1 or TRBD2 (5 bases each). The specimen sequenced was blood. The receptor's source is a girl aged 5-17 years with multiple sclerosis. The CDR3 protein is CASSLLGTLHEQYF. CDR3 nucleotide sequence: TGTGCCAGCAGTTTACTCGGGACCCTCCACGAGCAGTACTTC.